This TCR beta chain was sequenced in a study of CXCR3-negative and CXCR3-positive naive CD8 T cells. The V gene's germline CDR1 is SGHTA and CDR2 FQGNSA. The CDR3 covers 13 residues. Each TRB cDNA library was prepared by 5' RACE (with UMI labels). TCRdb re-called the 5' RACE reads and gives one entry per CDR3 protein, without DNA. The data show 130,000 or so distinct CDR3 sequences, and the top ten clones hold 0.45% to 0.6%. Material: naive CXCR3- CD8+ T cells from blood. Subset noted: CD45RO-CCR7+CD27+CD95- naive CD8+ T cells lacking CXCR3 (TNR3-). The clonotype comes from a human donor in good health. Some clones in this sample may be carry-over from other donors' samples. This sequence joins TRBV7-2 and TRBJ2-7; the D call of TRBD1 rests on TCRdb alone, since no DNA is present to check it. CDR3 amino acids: CASSSDRGYEQYF.